Presented here are 18 T cell receptor beta chains from one specimen sequenced in a study of T cell responses to AZD1222 COVID-19 vaccine (dated by TCRdb to about 2021). The meaning of the sample's time point label: baseline before first vaccination. Libraries came from the immunoSEQ multiplex PCR assay. TCRdb stores this immuneACCESS table with in-frame sequences only. Part of the clones is absent; in the studies checked, under half of the shortfall reflects unresolved V genes, and no reason is known for the rest. Present in this sample are 99,000 or so clones, roughly 90% of which were seen just once. 2% to 3% of the sample belongs to the ten largest clones. Sample: peripheral blood, taken on day 0 of AZD1222 vaccination. These receptors came from an adult in good health.

V and J are TRBV2 and TRBJ2-1; 7 positions match TRBD2. After removal of 4 bases from V and 7 bases from J, the junction contained 4 bases not matched to a gene. CDR1 is SNHLY and CDR2 is FYNNEI in the germline V gene. CDR3 length: 13 amino acids. The CDR3: CASSVGLPNEQFF. DNA for the CDR3: TGTGCCAGCAGTGTGGGACTACCGAATGAGCAGTTCTTC.

V gene TRBV6-6 combines with J gene TRBJ2-3, with TRBD2 matching 14 bases. CDR3 length: 16 amino acids. V lost 6 bases to trimming and J lost 3 bases; unmatched junction nucleotides: 5. In germline, CDR1 is MNHNY, CDR2 SVGAGI (reference sequence). The CDR3 sequence: CASRRTSGRMTDTQYF. As DNA, the CDR3 is TGTGCCAGCAGACGGACTAGCGGGAGGATGACAGATACGCAGTATTTT.

J is TRBJ1-5 and V is TRBV16, with D hard to call. The germline CDR1 and CDR2 sequences are KGHSY and FQNENV. The CDR3 length is 14 residues. Trimming cost V 2 bases and J 7 bases, with 12 bases left between them. The CDR3 DNA follows: TGTGCCAGCAGCCAAGAGGCCGTAGGGCAGCCCCAGCATTTT. Translating gives CASSQEAVGQPQHF.

This chain connects TRBV15 to TRBJ2-2; 12 nucleotides match TRBD2. The V and J ends lost 0 bases and 5 bases, in that order; junction bases with no gene match: 7. The CDR3 covers 18 residues. Germline CDR1 is LNHNV and CDR2 is YYDKDF (reference sequence). The CDR3 region has the DNA TGTGCCACCAGCAGAGATCGGACTAGCGGGATACTTACCGGGGAGCTGTTTTTT. Translating it yields CATSRDRTSGILTGELFF. Full variable domain (remainder filled in from reference TRBV15 and TRBJ2-2): DAMVIQNPRYQVTQFGKPVTLSCSQTLNHNVMYWYQQKSSQAPKLLFHYYDKDFNNEADTPDNFQSRRPNTSFCFLDIRSPGLGDTAMYLCATSRDRTSGILTGELFFGEGSRLTVL.

The chain employs TRBV6-2 or TRBV6-3 and TRBJ2-3, with 12 positions matching TRBD2. CDR3 length: 17 amino acids. Looked up from germline, CDR1 is MNHEY and CDR2 is SVGEGT. V dropped 2 bases and J dropped 4; count of bases not matched to a gene: 7. CDR3 sequence (DNA): TGTGCCAGCAGTTACAGACTAGCGGGAGTAGGTCCAGATACGCAGTATTTT. Residues: CASSYRLAGVGPDTQYF.

The V and J genes are TRBV28 and TRBJ1-2, with D perhaps matching TRBD1 (5 bases). V was cut by 5 bases and J by 3 bases, with 13 bases left in between. CDR3 length: 14 amino acids. Germline CDR1 reads MDHEN; CDR2 reads SYDVKM. The CDR3 DNA sequence: TGTGCCAGCAGTATTGACAGCAACTACTATGGCTACACCTTC. Translated, it gives CASSIDSNYYGYTF.

This rearrangement joins TRBV7-2 to TRBJ1-1, with a tentative D call TRBD1 (5 bases). V lost 1 base to trimming and J lost 5 bases, with 20 bases between them. This CDR3 is built from 17 residues. Germline lookup yields CDR1 SGHTA and CDR2 FQGNSA. DNA of the CDR3: TGTGCCAGCAGCTTAGGATTCGGGGAAAAGGACAAAACTGAAGCTTTCTTT. Its protein product is CASSLGFGEKDKTEAFF.

The chain combines TRBV11-2 with TRBJ1-1, with 7 bases that match TRBD1. V was clipped by 4 bases and J by 11 bases; unmatched bases: 16. The CDR3 spans 15 residues. The germline V gene encodes CDR1 SGHAT and CDR2 FQNNGV. CDR3 sequence: CASSSIEGARGRAFF. Here the CDR3 DNA reads TGTGCCAGCAGCTCCATTGAGGGGGCTCGGGGGAGGGCTTTCTTT.

The gene calls are TRBV7-6 and TRBJ2-7; D not certain. The CDR3 is 11 residues long. Trimming cost V 4 bases and J 7 bases, with 8 bases left between them. Germline values: CDR1 SGHVS, CDR2 FNYEAQ. CDR3 in DNA: TGTGCCAGCAGCTCAAACTTGGAGCAGTACTTC. Translation: CASSSNLEQYF.

The chain joins TRBV5-1 to TRBJ2-6; a weak D match, TRBD2 (6 bases). Germline lookup yields CDR1 SGHRS and CDR2 YFSETQ. The CDR3 extends over 15 amino acids. Trimming removed 4 bases at V and 0 bases at J, with 8 bases between. The CDR3 region is CASSVGGSGANVLTF. CDR3 DNA sequence: TGCGCCAGCAGCGTCGGGGGCTCTGGGGCCAACGTCCTGACTTTC.

This clone has just one count. V gene TRBV7-6 combines with J gene TRBJ1-1; D is unresolved. Germline-derived CDR1 and CDR2 are SGHVS and FNYEAQ. The germline V and J ends were trimmed by 4 bases and 5 bases, with 8 bases remaining between them. The CDR3 length is 12 residues. The CDR3 nucleotides read TGTGCCAGCAGCTCGGGGAGGACTGAAGCTTTCTTT. It translates to CASSSGRTEAFF.

The chain couples TRBV2 to TRBJ1-2, with 11 positions matching TRBD1. Germline V CDR1 and CDR2: SNHLY, FYNNEI. V lost 5 bases, J lost 6 bases, and 5 bases stayed unmatched. CDR3 size: 14 residues. In nucleotides, the CDR3 is TGTGCCAGCAGTCCCGGGACAGGGGGAAATGGCTACACCTTC. Translated: CASSPGTGGNGYTF.

The CDR3 reads CASSPGQGLFFGYTF. The CDR3 region has the DNA TGCGCCAGCAGCCCGGGACAGGGGTTGTTTTTTGGCTACACCTTC. This chain connects TRBV5-1 to TRBJ1-2; 10 nucleotides line up with TRBD1. J was trimmed by 7 bases and V by 4 bases; bases with no gene match: 10. The CDR3 extends over 15 amino acids. Per germline, CDR1 SGHRS and CDR2 YFSETQ.

The V and J genes are TRBV20-1 and TRBJ2-4; a possible D gene is TRBD1 (6 bases). The CDR3 totals 11 residues. Trimming removed 4 bases from V and 7 bases from J, with 8 bases in between. Germline V CDR1 and CDR2: DFQATT, SNEGSKA (reference sequence). CDR3: CSANQGNIQYF. The DNA for the CDR3 is TGCAGTGCTAATCAGGGGAACATTCAGTACTTC.

This clone was counted a few times. The chain employs TRBV5-5 and TRBJ1-1; D remains ambiguous. The CDR3 loop spans 13 amino acids. The V gene lost 4 bases and the J gene lost 0 bases, with 7 bases spanning the gap. Germline loops: CDR1 SGHKS, CDR2 YYEKEE (reference sequence). The CDR3 region is CASSLGMNTEAFF. DNA of the CDR3: TGTGCCAGCAGCCTTGGCATGAACACTGAAGCTTTCTTT.

This chain uses TRBV2 with TRBJ2-1; 10 bases agree with TRBD1. Germline CDR1 SNHLY, CDR2 FYNNEI. The V segment lost 6 bases and the J segment 6 bases; nucleotides outside the gene matches: 8. The CDR3 totals 15 residues. The CDR3 sequence is CASSSGTGASNEQFF. In DNA, the CDR3 is TGTGCCAGCAGCTCCGGGACAGGGGCATCCAATGAGCAGTTCTTC.

V and J are TRBV11-3 and TRBJ2-5; 8 nucleotides agree with TRBD2. Germline CDR1 reads SGHNT; CDR2 reads YENEEA. V lost 4 bases and J lost 9; bases outside the gene matches: 16. The CDR3 is 16 amino acids. The CDR3 loop is CASSSRVAGSATAQYF. The CDR3 bases are TGTGCCAGCAGCTCGAGGGTAGCGGGGTCAGCCACGGCCCAGTACTTC.

The gene calls are TRBV5-1 and TRBJ2-1; unclear D gene. V gave up 7 bases and J gave up 0 bases, with 11 bases separating them. The CDR3 runs to 14 residues. The V gene's germline CDR1 is SGHRS and CDR2 YFSETQ. The DNA for the CDR3 is TGCGCCAGCGCCCTCTTAAGCTCCTACAATGAGCAGTTCTTC. This codes for CASALLSSYNEQFF.